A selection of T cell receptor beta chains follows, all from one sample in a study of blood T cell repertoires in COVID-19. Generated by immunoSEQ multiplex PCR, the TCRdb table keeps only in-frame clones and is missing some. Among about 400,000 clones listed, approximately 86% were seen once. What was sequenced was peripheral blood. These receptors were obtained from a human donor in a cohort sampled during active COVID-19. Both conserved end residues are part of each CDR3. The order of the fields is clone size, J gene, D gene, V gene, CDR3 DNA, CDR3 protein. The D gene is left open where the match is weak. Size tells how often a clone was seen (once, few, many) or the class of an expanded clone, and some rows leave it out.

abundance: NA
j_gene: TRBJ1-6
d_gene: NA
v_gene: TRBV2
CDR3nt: TGTGCCAGCAGTGACTCTGGCCGTTCACCCCTCCACTTT
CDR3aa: CASSDSGRSPLHF

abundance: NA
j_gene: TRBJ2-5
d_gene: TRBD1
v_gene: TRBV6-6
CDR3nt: TGTGCCAGCAGTCGGGACAGGGGAGAGACCCAGTACTTC
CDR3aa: CASSRDRGETQYF

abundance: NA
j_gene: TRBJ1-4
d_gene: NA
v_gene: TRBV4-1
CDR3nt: TGCGCCAGCAGCTTTGGAACAGGCGATGAAAAACTGTTTTTT
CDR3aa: CASSFGTGDEKLFF

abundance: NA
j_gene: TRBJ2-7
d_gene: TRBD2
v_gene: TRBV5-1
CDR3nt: TGCGCCAGCAGCACCTTAGCGGGGGCCTACGAGCAGTACTTC
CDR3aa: CASSTLAGAYEQYF

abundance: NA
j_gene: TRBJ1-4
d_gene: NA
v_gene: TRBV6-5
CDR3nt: TGTGCCAGTGCCGATGCGGGTGAAAAACTGTTTTTT
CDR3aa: CASADAGEKLFF

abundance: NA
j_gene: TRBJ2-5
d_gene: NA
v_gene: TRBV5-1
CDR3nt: TGCGCCAGCAGCTTGGCCGGGGCTAGCGTGGAGACCCAGTACTTC
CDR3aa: CASSLAGASVETQYF

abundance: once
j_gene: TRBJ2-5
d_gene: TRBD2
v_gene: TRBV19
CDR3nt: TGTGCCACAAAATGGACTAGCGGGGATGAGGGGGTTCAAGAGACCCAGTACTTC
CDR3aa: CATKWTSGDEGVQETQYF

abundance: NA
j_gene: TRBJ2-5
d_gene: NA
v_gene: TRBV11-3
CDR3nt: TGTGCCAGCAGCTTCGGAGAGAGAGAGACCCAGTACTTC
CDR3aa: CASSFGERETQYF

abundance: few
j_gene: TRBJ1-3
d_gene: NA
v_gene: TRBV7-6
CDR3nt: TGTGCCAGCAGCTCCCCTTGGGGGCGCCTTACCTCTGGAAACACCATATATTTT
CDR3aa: CASSSPWGRLTSGNTIYF

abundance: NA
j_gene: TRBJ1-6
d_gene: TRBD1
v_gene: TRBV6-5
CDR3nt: TGTGCCAGCAGTCGAGGGGGCGGGAATTCACCCCTCCACTTT
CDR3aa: CASSRGGGNSPLHF

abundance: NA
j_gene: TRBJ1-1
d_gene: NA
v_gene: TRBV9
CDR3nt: TGTGCCAGCAGCGTAGGTTTCGACACTGAAGCTTTCTTT
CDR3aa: CASSVGFDTEAFF

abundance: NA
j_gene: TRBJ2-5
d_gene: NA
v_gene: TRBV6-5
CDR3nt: TGTGCCACTAGACCCGGGGTGGAGACCCAGTACTTC
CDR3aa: CATRPGVETQYF

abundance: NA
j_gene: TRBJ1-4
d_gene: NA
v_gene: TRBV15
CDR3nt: TGTGCCACCAGCAGAGAGGGGCCAAGAAATGAAAAACTGTTTTTT
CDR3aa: CATSREGPRNEKLFF

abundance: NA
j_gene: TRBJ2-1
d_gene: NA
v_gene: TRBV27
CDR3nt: TGTGCCAGCAGTTTCGAGCTAGCGACCCACAATGAGCAGTTCTTC
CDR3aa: CASSFELATHNEQFF

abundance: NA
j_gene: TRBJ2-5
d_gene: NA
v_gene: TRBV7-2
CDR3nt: TGTGCCAGCAGCAACTATCAGGGTTCTGAGACCCAGTACTTC
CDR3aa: CASSNYQGSETQYF

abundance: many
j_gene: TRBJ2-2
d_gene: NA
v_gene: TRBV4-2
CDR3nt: TGTGCCAGCAGCCAAGACGGAGATCGGTCCACCGGGGAGCTGTTTTTT
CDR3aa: CASSQDGDRSTGELFF

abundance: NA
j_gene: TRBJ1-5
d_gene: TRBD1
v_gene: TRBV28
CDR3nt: TGTGCCAGCAGTTCAGGGGACAGGGGGTTTATTCAGCCCCAGCATTTT
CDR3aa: CASSSGDRGFIQPQHF

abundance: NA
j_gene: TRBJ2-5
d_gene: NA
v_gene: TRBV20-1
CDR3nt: TGCAGTGCTCTTCTTCGGACCCAGTACTTC
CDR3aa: CSALLRTQYF

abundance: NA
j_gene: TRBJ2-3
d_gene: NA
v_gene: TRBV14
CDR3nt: TGTGCCAGCAGCCAAGTTACGGTGGCAGGTACGCAGTATTTT
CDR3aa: CASSQVTVAGTQYF

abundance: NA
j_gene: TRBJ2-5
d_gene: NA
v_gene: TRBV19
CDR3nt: TGTGCCAGTAGTATAGCCGGGGGTGAGGAGACCCAGTACTTC
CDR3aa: CASSIAGGEETQYF

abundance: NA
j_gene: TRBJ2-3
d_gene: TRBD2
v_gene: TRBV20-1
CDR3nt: TGCAGTGCTAGTGTGGGACTAGCGGGGGCCACAGATACGCAGTATTTT
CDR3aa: CSASVGLAGATDTQYF

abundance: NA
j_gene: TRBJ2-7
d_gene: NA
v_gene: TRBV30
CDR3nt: TGTGCCTGGAGTGGAACTATCTACGAGCAGTACTTC
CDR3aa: CAWSGTIYEQYF

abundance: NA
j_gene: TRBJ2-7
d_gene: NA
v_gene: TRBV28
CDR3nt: TGTGCCAGCAGTCCTACGCCCGGGACACCCTACGAGCAGTACTTC
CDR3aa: CASSPTPGTPYEQYF

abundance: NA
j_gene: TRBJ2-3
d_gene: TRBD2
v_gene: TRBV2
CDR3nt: TGTGCCAGCAGGGGACTAGCGGGAGAGGATACGCAGTATTTT
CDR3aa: CASRGLAGEDTQYF

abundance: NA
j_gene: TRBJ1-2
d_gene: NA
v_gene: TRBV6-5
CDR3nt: TGTGCCAGCAGTTACTCTGAGGGAACTAACTATGGCTACACCTTC
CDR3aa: CASSYSEGTNYGYTF

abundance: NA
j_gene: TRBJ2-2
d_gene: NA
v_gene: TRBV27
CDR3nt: TGTGCCAGCAGTTTCGGGGTCACCGGGGAGCTGTTTTTT
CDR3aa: CASSFGVTGELFF

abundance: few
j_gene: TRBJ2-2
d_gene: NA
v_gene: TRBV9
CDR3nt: TGTGCCAGCAGCGTCGATTTAGCGGTGCGGGAGCTGTTTTTT
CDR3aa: CASSVDLAVRELFF